The 20 T cell receptor beta chains below all came from one sample that was sequenced in a study of T-cell memory formation after mild COVID-19. TCRdb re-called the 5' RACE reads with MiXCR, one entry per CDR3 protein. This sample has 35,000 to 50,000 distinct CDR3 sequences, with 6.6% found just once. The sample taken for sequencing was PBMCs or a T cell subset sorted from them (not recorded which). The receptors stem from an adult who had mild COVID-19 (a few samples of this study predate the infection). Cell type and time point are not known.

This clonotype was seen a handful of times. The V and J genes are TRBV7-2 and TRBJ1-2; a weak D match, TRBD1 (6 bases). The germline V and J ends were trimmed by 3 bases and 3 bases, with 11 bases remaining between them. Germline V CDR1 and CDR2: SGHTA, FQGNSA. The CDR3 contains 14 residues. The CDR3 DNA sequence: TGTGCCAGCAGCTTCGACAGGACTCACTATGGCTACACCTTC. This encodes CASSFDRTHYGYTF.

This clonotype appeared many times. The rearrangement links TRBV7-3 to TRBJ1-1; 7 positions agree with TRBD1. From germline, CDR1 is SGHTA and CDR2 FQGTGA. V lost 2 bases, J lost 5 bases, and 2 bases stayed unmatched. The CDR3 length is 13 residues. CDR3 DNA: TGTGCCAGCAGCTTAGACAGGGAGACTGAAGCTTTCTTT. This sequence encodes CASSLDRETEAFF. Filled out from reference TRBV7-3 and TRBJ1-1, the complete variable domain reads GAGVSQTPSNKVTEKGKYVELRCDPISGHTALYWYRQSLGQGPEFLIYFQGTGAADDSGLPNDRFFAVRPEGSVSTLKIQRTERGDSAVYLCASSLDRETEAFFGQGTRLTVV.

Only a few counts were recorded for this clonotype. The gene calls are TRBV5-4 and TRBJ2-6; the D gene is possibly TRBD1 (5 bases). The CDR3 runs 16 residues. Trimming cost V 2 bases and J 0 bases, with 9 bases left between them. Germline V gene lookup returns CDR1 SGHNT and CDR2 YYREEE (reference sequence). The CDR3 region is CASSFPQASGANVLTF. CDR3 DNA sequence: TGTGCCAGCAGCTTTCCACAGGCCTCTGGGGCCAACGTCCTGACTTTC.

The rearrangement joins TRBV2 to TRBJ1-4; D remains unclear. Between the trimmed V and J ends, which lost 7 bases and 10 bases, there was a span of 10 bases. CDR1 is SNHLY, CDR2 FYNNEI, per germline. The CDR3 runs to 11 residues. Here the CDR3 reads CASTSERKLFF. Written as DNA, the CDR3 is TGTGCCAGCACCTCAGAACGAAAACTGTTTTTT.

The CDR3 reads CSVETGTSGDNEQFF. Here the CDR3 DNA reads TGCAGCGTTGAAACCGGGACTAGCGGGGACAATGAGCAGTTCTTC. The chain combines TRBV29-1 with TRBJ2-1; TRBD2 matches at 13 bases. Germline CDR1 and CDR2: SQVTM and ANQGSEA. CDR3 length: 15 amino acids. J was trimmed by 5 bases and V by 2 bases; bases with no gene match: 3.

This clonotype was seen ten or more times. The V gene is TRBV29-1, the J gene TRBJ2-3; 13 nucleotides align to TRBD2. V was pared by 3 bases and J by 6 bases, with 6 bases of the junction left unmatched. Germline loops: CDR1 SQVTM, CDR2 ANQGSEA. This CDR3 spans 15 amino acids. Written as DNA, the CDR3 is TGCAGCGTTGAGAGACTAGCGGGAGGAACTGATACGCAGTATTTT. It is translated as CSVERLAGGTDTQYF.

Many counts were recorded for this clonotype. This chain links TRBV12-3 or TRBV12-4 with TRBJ2-3; D may be TRBD2 (6 bases). Between the trimmed V and J ends, which lost 6 bases and 8 bases, there was a span of 12 bases. This CDR3 is 12 amino acids long. The CDR3 nucleotides are TGTGCCAGCAGGGACCCCGGGGGTACGCAGTATTTT. Encoded protein: CASRDPGGTQYF.

This clonotype showed up many times. The gene calls are TRBV28 and TRBJ2-7; the D is unclear. This CDR3 region has 13 residues. The V gene lost 4 bases and the J gene lost 9 bases, with 16 bases spanning the gap. Germline assignment: CDR1 MDHEN and CDR2 SYDVKM. This chain's CDR3 is CASSSPYGHGQYF. The DNA for the CDR3 is TGTGCCAGCAGTTCGCCGTACGGCCACGGGCAGTACTTC.

This clonotype was detected many times. The rearrangement uses TRBV7-3 and TRBJ1-1, with 8 positions matching TRBD1. Germline V gene lookup returns CDR1 SGHTA and CDR2 FQGTGA. The CDR3 has 14 residues. J gave up 7 bases and V 2 bases, and 6 bases lay outside the gene matches. For the CDR3, the DNA is TGTGCCAGCAGCTTACAGGGGGCGGACCTTGAAGCTTTCTTT. It encodes CASSLQGADLEAFF.

The V call is TRBV7-2, the J call TRBJ2-5, with D perhaps matching TRBD2 (6 bases). With 1 base removed from V and 2 bases from J, the gap between germline ends came to 14 bases. The germline V gene encodes CDR1 SGHTA and CDR2 FQGNSA. This CDR3 is built from 16 residues. Here the CDR3 DNA reads TGTGCCAGCAGCTTAGGGGGTCGGGGGTCACAAGAGACCCAGTACTTC. This sequence encodes CASSLGGRGSQETQYF.

This clonotype was observed a few times. DNA for the CDR3: TGTGCCAGCAGCGTAGTTCCAGCGGGCGATGAGCAGTTCTTC. Translated: CASSVVPAGDEQFF. This chain uses TRBV9 with TRBJ2-1; TRBD2 might be the D (6 bases). V lost 0 bases and J lost 8, with 12 bases in between. Germline lookup yields CDR1 SGDLS and CDR2 YYNGEE. This CDR3 has 14 residues.

This clonotype has a count of ten or more. The gene calls are TRBV5-1 and TRBJ1-1; 10 positions match TRBD1. This CDR3 is built from 16 residues. The ends lost 0 bases at V and 7 bases at J; junction bases unmatched: 9. CDR1 is SGHRS, CDR2 YFSETQ, per germline. CDR3 sequence reads: CASSLAGPGQGDEAFF. Here the CDR3 DNA reads TGCGCCAGCAGCTTGGCGGGCCCTGGACAGGGGGATGAAGCTTTCTTT.

This clonotype was counted ten times or more. The chain employs TRBV7-9 and TRBJ1-2; a possible D gene is TRBD1 (6 bases). CDR1 is SEHNR and CDR2 is FQNEAQ in the germline V gene (reference sequence). This CDR3 comprises 13 residues. V lost 6 bases to trimming and J lost 3 bases, with 11 bases between them. Here the CDR3 DNA reads TGTGCCAGCAGACGGACAGCCGACTATGGCTACACCTTC. This gives the protein CASRRTADYGYTF.

This clonotype came up many times. The chain is built from TRBV27 and TRBJ1-1; the D gene is possibly TRBD1 (5 bases). The CDR3 loop spans 14 amino acids. The germline CDR1 and CDR2 sequences are MNHEY and SMNVEV (reference sequence). V lost 2 bases to trimming and J lost 5 bases, with 12 bases between them. CDR3 in amino acids: CASSLRGARTEAFF. The CDR3 region has the DNA TGTGCCAGCAGTTTAAGGGGCGCACGAACTGAAGCTTTCTTT.

This clonotype was observed a handful of times. CDR3 sequence: CASFEQGTGANVLTF. CDR3 nucleotide sequence: TGCGCCAGCTTCGAACAGGGGACTGGGGCCAACGTCCTGACTTTC. This chain connects TRBV5-1 to TRBJ2-6, with TRBD1 matching over 7 bases. Per germline, CDR1 SGHRS and CDR2 YFSETQ. V lost 7 bases to trimming and J lost 2 bases; unmatched junction nucleotides: 6. This CDR3 region has 15 residues.

J is TRBJ1-5 and V is TRBV18; maybe TRBD1 (6 bases). V dropped 1 base and J dropped 5 bases, with 18 bases sitting between them. This CDR3 is built from 17 residues. CDR1 is KGHSH, CDR2 LQKENI, per germline. The CDR3 nucleotides are TGTGCCAGCTCACCACGCGGGCCGGGACAACTGTATCAGCCCCAGCATTTT. Translated: CASSPRGPGQLYQPQHF.

This clonotype was found many times. The V call is TRBV7-2, the J call TRBJ2-1; D remains unclear. Germline V lookup: CDR1 SGHTA, CDR2 FQGNSA. CDR3 length: 15 residues. V was trimmed by 2 bases and J by 0 bases, leaving 8 bases between them. CDR3 coding DNA: TGTGCCAGCAGCTTATCCGCGGACTCCTACAATGAGCAGTTCTTC. This codes for CASSLSADSYNEQFF.

The sample holds many counts of this clonotype. The chain carries TRBV5-1 and TRBJ2-5; TRBD2 matches at 8 bases. Trimming at V came to 7 bases and at J to 5 bases, leaving 10 bases not matched to a gene. The CDR3 is made up of 14 amino acids. The germline CDR1 and CDR2 sequences are SGHRS and YFSETQ. The CDR3 here is CASQNLAGGETQYF. The CDR3, as DNA: TGCGCCAGCCAAAACCTAGCGGGCGGCGAGACCCAGTACTTC. The full variable domain, with the rest looked up from reference TRBV5-1 and TRBJ2-5, is KAGVTQTPRYLIKTRGQQVTLSCSPISGHRSVSWYQQTPGQGLQFLFEYFSETQRNKGNFPGRFSGRQFSNSRSEMNVSTLELGDSALYLCASQNLAGGETQYFGPGTRLLVL.

This clonotype was recorded at least ten times. V gene TRBV3-1 combines with J gene TRBJ2-1; the match to TRBD2 covers 11 bases. Trimming took 2 bases from V and 6 from J; bases not matched to a gene: 3. CDR1 and CDR2 from the germline V gene are LGHDT and YNNKEL (reference sequence). The CDR3 length is 15 residues. Here the CDR3 reads CASSQPGTSGNEQFF. For the CDR3, the DNA is TGTGCCAGCAGCCAACCTGGGACTAGCGGCAATGAGCAGTTCTTC.

V and J are TRBV3-1 and TRBJ2-7; D ambiguous. Germline V lookup: CDR1 LGHDT, CDR2 YNNKEL (reference sequence). Trimming stripped 0 bases from V and 5 bases from J, with 17 bases between. This CDR3 has 16 amino acids. CDR3 DNA sequence: TGTGCCAGCAGCCAAGATTCCTCGAGCCTGGTCAACGAGCAGTACTTC. This translates into CASSQDSSSLVNEQYF.